The 23 T cell receptor beta chains below all came from one sample that was sequenced in a study of radiation and T cells in renal cell carcinoma. The time point here: baseline pretreatment blood. Sample treatment: 15 Gy SBRT to primary tumor, nephrectomy 4 weeks later. This table comes from immunoSEQ multiplex PCR, and its TCRdb copy is limited to in-frame clones, with some not included. The table includes about 140,000 clones, 83% detected once. This specimen was blood, taken from a patient whose treatment included radiotherapy and nephrectomy. The receptors were gathered from a woman in her forties or fifties with renal cell carcinoma.

The CDR3: CASSQYPHRGRYEQYF. The CDR3 coding sequence is TGTGCCAGCAGCCAGTATCCACACAGGGGACGCTACGAGCAGTACTTC. This chain links TRBV9 with TRBJ2-7; TRBD1 aligns across 7 bases. Germline CDR1 reads SGDLS; CDR2 reads YYNGEE. With 4 bases clipped from V and 3 bases from J, the junction kept 13 bases outside the gene matches. The length of the CDR3 is 16 residues.

The gene calls are TRBV5-6 and TRBJ2-7; D is possibly TRBD1 or TRBD2 (5 bases each). Germline values: CDR1 SGHDT, CDR2 YYEEEE. CDR3 length equals 14 residues. V was shortened by 0 bases and J by 3 bases, with 10 bases between the two germline ends. The chain's CDR3 is CASSLAGTYYEQYF. CDR3 DNA: TGTGCCAGCAGCTTGGCAGGGACCTACTACGAGCAGTACTTC.

This chain connects TRBV30 to TRBJ2-3, with no clear D. In germline, CDR1 is GTSNPN, CDR2 SVGIG (reference sequence). Trimming took 4 bases from V and 10 from J, leaving 12 bases between them. The CDR3 runs to 11 residues. The CDR3 region has the DNA TGTGCCTGGACCCCATCGGGTGCGCAGTATTTT. Translating gives CAWTPSGAQYF.

The V and J genes are TRBV28 and TRBJ2-7; D is unresolved. The ends were cut back, 5 bases at V and 3 bases at J, with 5 bases in the middle. CDR3 length: 11 amino acids. Germline V lookup: CDR1 MDHEN, CDR2 SYDVKM. Here the CDR3 reads CASSLNYEQYF. The CDR3 bases are TGTGCCAGCAGTCTGAACTACGAGCAGTACTTC. Together with reference TRBV28 and TRBJ2-7, the CDR3 gives the full variable domain: DVKVTQSSRYLVKRTGEKVFLECVQDMDHENMFWYRQDPGLGLRLIYFSYDVKMKEKGDIPEGYSVSREKKERFSLILESASTNQTSMYLCASSLNYEQYFGPGTRLTVT.

The rearrangement links TRBV5-1 to TRBJ2-7, with 9 bases identical to TRBD1. Germline assignment: CDR1 SGHRS and CDR2 YFSETQ. With 4 bases clipped from V and 2 bases from J, the junction kept 4 bases outside the gene matches. The CDR3 length is 14 residues. The CDR3 is CASSPRTGAYEQYF. The CDR3 nucleotides are TGCGCCAGCAGCCCAAGGACAGGGGCCTACGAGCAGTACTTC.

The rearrangement links TRBV10-1 to TRBJ2-2; D unclear. Deletions cut 2 bases from V and 4 bases from J, with 5 bases between. CDR1 is WNHNN and CDR2 is SYGVQD in the germline V gene (reference sequence). The CDR3 covers 13 residues. This CDR3 reads CASSEVATGELFF. The CDR3 nucleotides are TGCGCCAGCAGTGAGGTGGCCACCGGGGAGCTGTTTTTT.

This chain links TRBV6-1 with TRBJ2-5; D not certain. This CDR3 is built from 10 residues. Germline V lookup: CDR1 MNHNS, CDR2 SASEGT. V lost 1 base to trimming and J lost 6 bases, with 0 bases between them. CDR3 nucleotide sequence: TGTGCCAGCAGTGAAGAGACCCAGTACTTC. Translated, it gives CASSEETQYF.

The V gene is TRBV5-1, the J gene TRBJ2-7, with 9 nucleotides matching TRBD2. There are 16 residues in the CDR3. With 3 bases clipped from V and 0 bases from J, the junction kept 7 bases outside the gene matches. In germline, CDR1 is SGHRS, CDR2 YFSETQ. The CDR3 coding sequence is TGCGCCAGCAGCTACCCTAGCGGGAAATACTCCTACGAGCAGTACTTC. This sequence encodes CASSYPSGKYSYEQYF.

V usage is TRBV30 and J usage is TRBJ2-3; 9 positions agree with TRBD2. The CDR3 contains 15 residues. Trimming at V came to 4 bases and at J to 1 base, leaving 6 bases not matched to a gene. Germline V gene sequence: CDR1 GTSNPN, CDR2 SVGIG (reference sequence). The CDR3 DNA follows: TGTGCCTGGACCCTACGGACTAGCGGCACAGATACGCAGTATTTT. Its translation is CAWTLRTSGTDTQYF. Using reference TRBV30 and TRBJ2-3 for the parts outside the CDR3, the full variable domain is SQTIHQWPATLVQPVGSPLSLECTVEGTSNPNLYWYRQAAGRGLQLLFYSVGIGQISSEVPQNLSASRPQDRQFILSSKKLLLSDSGFYLCAWTLRTSGTDTQYFGPGTRLTVL.

The chain recombines TRBV6-6 with TRBJ1-2; possible D gene TRBD1, 5 bases. There are 16 residues in the CDR3. The V end was cut by 4 bases, the J end by 2 bases, with 17 bases between. Germline CDR1 and CDR2: MNHNY and SVGAGI (reference sequence). The CDR3, as DNA: TGTGCCAGCAGTTCTGCAGGAGGCAGGGCAAACTATGGCTACACCTTC. It is translated as CASSSAGGRANYGYTF.

This clone has more than one count but fewer than ten. The J gene is TRBJ2-5, the V gene TRBV7-8; 9 bases match TRBD2. Germline loops: CDR1 SGHVS, CDR2 FQNEAQ. The CDR3 covers 17 residues. With 5 bases clipped from V and 3 bases from J, the junction kept 13 bases outside the gene matches. CDR3: CASSPPGLARIEETQYF. CDR3 in DNA: TGTGCCAGCAGCCCTCCGGGACTAGCTAGGATCGAAGAGACCCAGTACTTC. Together with reference TRBV7-8 and TRBJ2-5, the CDR3 gives the full variable domain: GAGVSQSPRYKVAKRGQDVALRCDPISGHVSLFWYQQALGQGPEFLTYFQNEAQLDKSGLPSDRFFAERPEGSVSTLKIQRTQQEDSAVYLCASSPPGLARIEETQYFGPGTRLLVL.

The chain employs TRBV6-1 and TRBJ2-5, with D possibly TRBD2 on 6 matching bases. V lost 8 bases to trimming and J lost 5 bases, with 18 bases between them. The CDR3 length is 14 residues. Germline CDR1 reads MNHNS; CDR2 reads SASEGT. The CDR3 coding sequence is TGTGCCAGCTGGGAGCCGGGGAGGTGGGAGACCCAGTACTTC. Translating gives CASWEPGRWETQYF.

The chain uses TRBV28 and TRBJ1-3; 9 positions agree with TRBD1. V shed 6 bases, J shed 7 bases, and the junction held 28 bases outside the gene matches. This CDR3 is built from 21 residues. Germline V lookup: CDR1 MDHEN, CDR2 SYDVKM. The CDR3 reads CASSLLRRVIAGQGDTNTIYF. The CDR3 DNA sequence: TGTGCCAGCAGCTTACTACGGCGAGTCATAGCGGGACAGGGAGATACGAACACCATATATTTT. Drawing the rest from reference TRBV28 and TRBJ1-3, the complete variable domain is DVKVTQSSRYLVKRTGEKVFLECVQDMDHENMFWYRQDPGLGLRLIYFSYDVKMKEKGDIPEGYSVSREKKERFSLILESASTNQTSMYLCASSLLRRVIAGQGDTNTIYFGEGSWLTVV.

V is TRBV5-5 and J is TRBJ2-3, with 7 bases aligning to TRBD2. The CDR3 extends over 15 amino acids. Germline V lookup: CDR1 SGHKS, CDR2 YYEKEE (reference sequence). Trimming at V came to 1 base and at J to 2 bases, leaving 4 bases not matched to a gene. The CDR3 region is CASSLPSGLTDTQYF. DNA for the CDR3: TGTGCCAGCAGCTTGCCTAGCGGACTCACAGATACGCAGTATTTT. Full variable domain (rest looked up from reference TRBV5-5 and TRBJ2-3): DAGVTQSPTHLIKTRGQQVTLRCSPISGHKSVSWYQQVLGQGPQFIFQYYEKEERGRGNFPDRFSARQFPNYSSELNVNALLLGDSALYLCASSLPSGLTDTQYFGPGTRLTVL.

The V and J genes are TRBV7-9 and TRBJ2-3; D is possibly TRBD1 or TRBD2 (5 bases each). The CDR3 spans 14 residues. V shed 5 bases and J shed 2 bases, with 11 bases lying between them. CDR1 is SEHNR and CDR2 is FQNEAQ in the germline V gene (reference sequence). The CDR3 region has the DNA TGTGCCAGCAGCCAAGGGACCTACACAGATACGCAGTATTTT. This translates into CASSQGTYTDTQYF.

The chain is built from TRBV28 and TRBJ2-2; maybe TRBD1 (6 bases). V was shortened by 5 bases and J by 6 bases, with 10 bases between the two germline ends. This CDR3 region has 13 residues. In germline, CDR1 is MDHEN, CDR2 SYDVKM. The CDR3 region has the DNA TGTGCCAGCAGTCCAGGGGTCGCCGGGGAGCTGTTTTTT. It yields the protein CASSPGVAGELFF.

The CDR3 region has the DNA TGTGCCAGCAGCTTGGGGGCAGGGGCACAATACGAGCAGTACTTC. The encoded protein is CASSLGAGAQYEQYF. The V call is TRBV5-4, the J call TRBJ2-7; tentative D call: TRBD1 (6 bases). There are 15 residues in the CDR3. Germline loops: CDR1 SGHNT, CDR2 YYREEE (reference sequence). Deletions cut 0 bases from V and 4 bases from J, with 14 bases between.

The chain joins TRBV7-2 to TRBJ1-5; D unresolved. Germline V gene lookup returns CDR1 SGHTA and CDR2 FQGNSA. This CDR3 comprises 13 residues. V was pared by 4 bases and J by 9 bases, with 13 bases between. The CDR3 spells CASSSGSLRPQHF. CDR3 sequence (DNA): TGTGCCAGCAGCTCCGGGAGTCTTCGGCCCCAGCATTTT. Looking up the rest from reference TRBV7-2 and TRBJ1-5 gives the full variable domain: GAGVSQSPSNKVTEKGKDVELRCDPISGHTALYWYRQSLGQGLEFLIYFQGNSAPDKSGLPSDRFSAERTGGSVSTLTIQRTQQEDSAVYLCASSSGSLRPQHFGDGTRLSIL.

The gene calls are TRBV7-2 and TRBJ2-7, with D perhaps TRBD1 (5 bases). The CDR3 runs 14 residues. Germline lookup yields CDR1 SGHTA and CDR2 FQGNSA. Trimming removed 1 base from V and 3 bases from J, with 10 bases in between. The CDR3 loop reads CASSLGPDNYEQYF. The DNA for the CDR3 is TGTGCCAGCAGCTTAGGTCCGGACAACTACGAGCAGTACTTC.

V is TRBV6-5 and J is TRBJ1-5; D is unresolved. CDR3 length: 12 residues. Per germline, CDR1 MNHEY and CDR2 SVGAGI. The V and J ends lost 8 bases and 5 bases respectively, with 10 bases between them. Written as DNA, the CDR3 is TGTGCCAGCGGCGGGCTTGATCAGCCCCAGCATTTT. Translation: CASGGLDQPQHF.

This rearrangement joins TRBV19 to TRBJ2-6; a possible D gene is TRBD2 (6 bases). The CDR3 is 18 residues long. The V end lost 5 bases, the J end lost 1 base, and 18 bases lay between the germline ends. Per the germline V gene, CDR1 is LNHDA and CDR2 is SQIVND (reference sequence). In nucleotides, the CDR3 is TGTGCCAGTAGTCCCAATGGGCCGGGGGATTCTGGGGCCAACGTCCTGACTTTC. This codes for CASSPNGPGDSGANVLTF.

J is TRBJ2-1 and V is TRBV7-2; the match to TRBD2 covers 7 bases. The CDR3 runs 15 residues. CDR1 SGHTA and CDR2 FQGNSA come from the germline V gene. V shed 2 bases, J shed 6 bases, and the junction held 7 bases outside the gene matches. DNA for the CDR3: TGTGCCAGCAGCTTAATCTGGACTAGAGGCAATGAGCAGTTCTTC. It specifies CASSLIWTRGNEQFF.

V is TRBV4-1 and J is TRBJ1-4; perhaps TRBD1 as D (6 bases). Germline CDR1 is MGHRA and CDR2 is YSYEKL. This CDR3 is built from 15 residues. Trimming removed 7 bases at V and 8 bases at J, with 20 bases between. The CDR3 DNA reads as TGCGCCAGCACCTCACTGGGGGGCGCAAGGGAAAAACTGTTTTTT. The encoded protein is CASTSLGGAREKLFF.